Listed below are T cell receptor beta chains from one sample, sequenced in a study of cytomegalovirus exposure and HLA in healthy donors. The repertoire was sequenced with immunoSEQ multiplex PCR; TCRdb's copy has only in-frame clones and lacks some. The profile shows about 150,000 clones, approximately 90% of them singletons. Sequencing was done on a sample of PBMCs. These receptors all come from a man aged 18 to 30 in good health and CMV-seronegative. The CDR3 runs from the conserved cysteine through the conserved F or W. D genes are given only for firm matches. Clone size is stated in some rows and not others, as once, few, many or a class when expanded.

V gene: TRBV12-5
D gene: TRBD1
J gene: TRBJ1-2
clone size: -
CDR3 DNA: TGTGCTAGTGGTCTAAGAGACAGGGACTATGGCTACACCTTC
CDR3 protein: CASGLRDRDYGYTF

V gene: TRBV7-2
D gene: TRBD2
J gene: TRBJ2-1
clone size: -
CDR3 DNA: TGTGCCAGCAGCTTAGCCGGGACTAGCGGGGGATACAATGAGCAGTTCTTC
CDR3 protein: CASSLAGTSGGYNEQFF

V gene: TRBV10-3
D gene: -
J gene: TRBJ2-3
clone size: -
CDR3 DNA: TGTGCCATCAGTGGAAGCGGAAGACGAGGTACAGATACGCAGTATTTT
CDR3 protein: CAISGSGRRGTDTQYF

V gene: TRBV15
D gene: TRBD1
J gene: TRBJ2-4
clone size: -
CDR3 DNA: TGTGCCACCAGCGGACGAAATAGACAGGGGAAGACCAAAAACATTCAGTACTTC
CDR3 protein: CATSGRNRQGKTKNIQYF

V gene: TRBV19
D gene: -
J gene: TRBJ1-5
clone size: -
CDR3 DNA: TGTGCCAGTAGTGGAGAACAGGGTAGTAGCAATCAGCCCCAGCATTTT
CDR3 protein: CASSGEQGSSNQPQHF

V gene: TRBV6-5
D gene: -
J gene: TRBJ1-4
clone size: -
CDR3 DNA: TGTGCCAGCAGTGTAGCCGGGGGTAGAGAAAAACTGTTTTTT
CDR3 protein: CASSVAGGREKLFF

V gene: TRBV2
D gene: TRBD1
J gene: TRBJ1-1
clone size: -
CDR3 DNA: TGTGCCAGCCACCTCAGGGGGTTGAACACTGAAGCTTTCTTT
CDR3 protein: CASHLRGLNTEAFF

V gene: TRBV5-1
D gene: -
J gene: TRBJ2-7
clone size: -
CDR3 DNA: TGCGCCAGCAGCGTGGGGGCAAGCTCCTACGAGCAGTACTTC
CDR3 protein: CASSVGASSYEQYF

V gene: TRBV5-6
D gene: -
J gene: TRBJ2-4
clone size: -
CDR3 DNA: TGTGCCAGCAGCTTGAAGGTGGCGGGGTGGGATTCTTGGAACATTCAGTACTTC
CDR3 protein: CASSLKVAGWDSWNIQYF

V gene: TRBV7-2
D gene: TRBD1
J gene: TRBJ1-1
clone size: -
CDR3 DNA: TGTGCCAGCAGCTACCGACAGGGGGCGATCACTGAAGCTTTCTTT
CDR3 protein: CASSYRQGAITEAFF

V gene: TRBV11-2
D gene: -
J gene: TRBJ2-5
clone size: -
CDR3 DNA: TGTGCCAGCAGCTTACGGGGTCTACCCTTGGAGACCCAGTACTTC
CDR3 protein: CASSLRGLPLETQYF

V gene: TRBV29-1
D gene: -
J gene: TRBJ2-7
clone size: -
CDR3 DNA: TGCAGCGTTGAAGGCAGGGCGGCCCACGAGCAGTACTTC
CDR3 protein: CSVEGRAAHEQYF

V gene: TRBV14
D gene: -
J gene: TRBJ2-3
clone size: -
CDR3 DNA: TGTGCCAGCAGCCAAGATTCTGGGATCGTGGGCCAGGGGTCGCAGTATTTT
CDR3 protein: CASSQDSGIVGQGSQYF

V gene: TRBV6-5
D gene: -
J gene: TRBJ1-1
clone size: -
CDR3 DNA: TGTGCCAGCAGCCAGGACAGCATGAACACTGAAGCTTTCTTT
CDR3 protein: CASSQDSMNTEAFF

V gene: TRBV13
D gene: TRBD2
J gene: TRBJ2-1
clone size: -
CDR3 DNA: TGTGCCAGCAGCTTATTAAGACTAGCGGATTACAATGAGCAGTTCTTC
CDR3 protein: CASSLLRLADYNEQFF

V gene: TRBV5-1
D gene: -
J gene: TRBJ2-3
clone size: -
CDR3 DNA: TGCGCCAGCAGCTTAAGGGGAACATACATGGATACGCAGTATTTT
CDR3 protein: CASSLRGTYMDTQYF

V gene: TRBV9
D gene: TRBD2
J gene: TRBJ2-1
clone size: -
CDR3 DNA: TGTGCCAGCAGCGTCGGACTAGCGGGAATTCATGAGCAGTTCTTC
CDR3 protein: CASSVGLAGIHEQFF

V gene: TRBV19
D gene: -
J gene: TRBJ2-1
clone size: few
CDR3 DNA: TGTGCCAGTAGTAATAGGGCTGCAACGGGGACCTACAATGAGCAGTTCTTC
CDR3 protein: CASSNRAATGTYNEQFF

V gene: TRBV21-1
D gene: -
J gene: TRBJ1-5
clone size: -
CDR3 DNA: TGTGCCAGCAGCAAATATAGACAGGGGGTGGATCAGCCCCAGCATTTT
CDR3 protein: CASSKYRQGVDQPQHF

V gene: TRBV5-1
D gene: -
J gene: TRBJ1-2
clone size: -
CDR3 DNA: TGCGCCAGCAGCTTGCATACGGTAAGCTACACCTTC
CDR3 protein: CASSLHTVSYTF

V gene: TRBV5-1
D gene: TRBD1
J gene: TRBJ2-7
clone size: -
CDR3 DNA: TGCGCCAGCAGTCAAGACAGGGTGGGAGAGCAGTACTTC
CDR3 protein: CASSQDRVGEQYF

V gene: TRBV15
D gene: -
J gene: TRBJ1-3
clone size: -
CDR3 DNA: TGTGCCACCAGCAGAGACAGGGCTGGAAACACCATATATTTT
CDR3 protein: CATSRDRAGNTIYF